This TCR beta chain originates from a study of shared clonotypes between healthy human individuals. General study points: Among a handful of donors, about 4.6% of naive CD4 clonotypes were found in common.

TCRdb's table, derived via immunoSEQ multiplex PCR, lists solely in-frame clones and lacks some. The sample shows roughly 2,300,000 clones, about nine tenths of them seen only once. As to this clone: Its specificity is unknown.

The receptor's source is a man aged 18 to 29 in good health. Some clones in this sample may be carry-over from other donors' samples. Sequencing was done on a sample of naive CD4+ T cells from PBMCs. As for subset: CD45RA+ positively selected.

DNA of the CDR3: TGTGCCATCAGTGAGTTGTTGACTGGGGCGGGGACTGAAGCTTTCTTT. Translation gives CAISELLTGAGTEAFF. The gene calls are TRBV10-3 and TRBJ1-1; a weak D match, TRBD1 (5 bases). Trimming took 1 base from V and 5 from J, leaving 17 bases between them. This CDR3 comprises 16 residues. Germline V gives CDR1 ENHRY, CDR2 SYGVKD.